This TCR beta chain was obtained from a study of cytomegalovirus exposure and HLA in healthy donors. Broader study findings: Cytomegalovirus status was reportedly diagnosed by the classifier with high sensitivity and specificity. A later examination showed that TCR association rates differed by HLA locus, with DRB1 most and HLA-C fewest. The number of N-insertions in an Asian-associated ancestry cluster was reportedly below the approximately 700-donor mean in a later analysis.

With respect to this clone: Its antigen remains unknown.

Researchers ran the PCR with 60 Vbeta and 13 Jbeta primers. Clones were sequenced by immunoSEQ multiplex PCR, and TCRdb holds only the in-frame ones, with some missing. The table has around 130,000 clones, 61% seen once. V was shortened by 1 base and J by 1 base, with 13 bases between the two germline ends. This CDR3 region has 17 residues. Germline V gives CDR1 MGHRA, CDR2 YSYEKL. The genes are TRBV4-1 and TRBJ2-2, with D possibly matching TRBD1 (6 bases). Sequencing was done on a sample of PBMCs. The sequence was obtained from a male donor in good health and CMV-seronegative. Here the CDR3 reads CASSQAPTGRNTGELFF. The CDR3 DNA sequence: TGCGCCAGCAGCCAAGCCCCGACAGGTAGGAACACCGGGGAGCTGTTTTTT.